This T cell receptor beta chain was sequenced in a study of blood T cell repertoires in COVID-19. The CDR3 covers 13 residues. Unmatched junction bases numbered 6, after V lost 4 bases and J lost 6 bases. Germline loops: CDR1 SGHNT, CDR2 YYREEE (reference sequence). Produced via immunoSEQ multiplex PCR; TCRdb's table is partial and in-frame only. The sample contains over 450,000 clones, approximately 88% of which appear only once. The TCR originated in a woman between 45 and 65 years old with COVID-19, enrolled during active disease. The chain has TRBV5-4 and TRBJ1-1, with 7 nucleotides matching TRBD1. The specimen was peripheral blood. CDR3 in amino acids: CASSQGGRAEAFF. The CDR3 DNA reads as TGTGCCAGCAGCCAGGGGGGAAGGGCTGAAGCTTTCTTT.